This TCR beta chain originates from a study of cytomegalovirus exposure and HLA in healthy donors. With regard to this clone: Its antigen is as yet unknown.

60 Vbeta and 13 Jbeta primers were used in PCR. Only in-frame clones appear in the TCRdb table, and some are missing; sequencing was by immunoSEQ multiplex PCR. This sample yields approximately 35,000 clones, of which around 80% are seen a single time; about 3.5% belongs to the top ten. Study-level results: Association with HLA alleles at 0.05 false discovery rate was found for approximately 18,000 TCR beta sequences in a later analysis.

The TCR sequence derives from a woman between 18 and 30 years old in good health and CMV-seronegative. Sequencing was done on a sample of PBMCs.

The CDR3 reads CASSYEDRQYF. The CDR3 DNA is TGTGCCAGCAGCTATGAGGACAGGCAGTATTTT. This chain joins TRBV16 and TRBJ2-3; possible D gene TRBD1, 6 bases. CDR1 KGHSY and CDR2 FQNENV come from the germline V gene. CDR3 length equals 11 residues. The ends were cut back, 5 bases at V and 11 bases at J, with 11 bases in the middle.